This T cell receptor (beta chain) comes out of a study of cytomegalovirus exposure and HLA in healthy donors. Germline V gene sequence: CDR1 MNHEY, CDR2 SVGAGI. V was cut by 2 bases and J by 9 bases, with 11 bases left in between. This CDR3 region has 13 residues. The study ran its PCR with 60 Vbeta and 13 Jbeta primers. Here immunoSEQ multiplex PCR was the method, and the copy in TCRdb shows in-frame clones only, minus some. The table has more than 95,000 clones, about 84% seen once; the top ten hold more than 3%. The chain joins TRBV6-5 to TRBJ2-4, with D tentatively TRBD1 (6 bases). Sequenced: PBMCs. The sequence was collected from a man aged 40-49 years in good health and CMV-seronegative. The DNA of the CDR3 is TGTGCCAGCAGTTACAGGCAGGGGAGCATTCAGTACTTC. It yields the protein CASSYRQGSIQYF.